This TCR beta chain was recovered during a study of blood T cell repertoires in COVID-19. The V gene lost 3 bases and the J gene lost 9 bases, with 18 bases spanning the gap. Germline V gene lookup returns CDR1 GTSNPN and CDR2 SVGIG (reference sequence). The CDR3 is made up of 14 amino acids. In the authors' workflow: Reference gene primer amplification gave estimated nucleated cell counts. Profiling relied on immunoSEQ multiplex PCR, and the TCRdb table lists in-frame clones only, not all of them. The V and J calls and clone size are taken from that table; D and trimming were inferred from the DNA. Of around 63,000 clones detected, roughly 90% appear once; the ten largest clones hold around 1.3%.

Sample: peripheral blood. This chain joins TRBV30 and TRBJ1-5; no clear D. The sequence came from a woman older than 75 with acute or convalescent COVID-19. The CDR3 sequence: CAWSEGGPPGPQHF. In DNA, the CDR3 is TGTGCCTGGAGCGAGGGAGGACCGCCCGGGCCCCAGCATTTT.